This T cell receptor beta chain was sequenced in a study of T cells in Graves' hyperthyroidism and ophthalmopathy. Study-wide results and limits: Ophthalmopathy got predicted by the model a median roughly six months before its onset. Most expanded thyroid clonotypes above 0.001 also appeared in blood.

Diagnostic assessment was based on clinical symptoms, serum thyroxine and TRAb, thyroid ultrasound and orbital computed tomography. From RNA transcripts, TCR beta CDR3 regions were amplified. Carried out on the TCR CDR3, a first-round RT-PCR used the HTBI primer set. One entry per CDR3 protein, called by TCRdb with MiXCR from the multiplex PCR reads. The sample carries approximately 710,000 distinct CDR3 sequences, roughly a sixth recorded once. Trimming at V came to 4 bases and at J to 3 bases, leaving 5 bases not matched to a gene. Germline CDR1 and CDR2: SGHRS and YFSETQ. The CDR3 has 16 residues. With regard to this clonotype: Its antigen is not known.

The TCR comes from a man in his fifties or sixties with Graves' hyperthyroidism. The V and J genes are TRBV5-1 and TRBJ2-2; 11 nucleotides agree with TRBD2. The specimen sequenced was blood. This CDR3 reads CASSPGTSGDTGELFF. As DNA, the CDR3 is TGCGCCAGCAGCCCTGGGACTAGCGGAGACACCGGGGAGCTGTTTTTT.